Shown below are 19 T cell receptor beta chains from a single sample sequenced in a study of shared clonotypes between healthy human individuals. Produced via immunoSEQ multiplex PCR; TCRdb's table is partial and in-frame only. The top ten hold 0.11% of the sample, which has around 650,000 clones, 96% seen once. Naive CD8 cells lacked CD45RO, underwent positive selection for CCR7 and left out terminally differentiated effector memory CD45RA+ cells. Sequenced: naive CD8+ T cells sorted from blood. The origin of the receptors is a woman aged 25 to 39 in good health.

In this sample, this clone turned up a few times. This chain joins TRBV2 and TRBJ2-2; maybe TRBD1 (5 bases). Germline V gives CDR1 SNHLY, CDR2 FYNNEI. The CDR3 spans 14 residues. The V end lost 5 bases, the J end lost 4 bases, and 11 bases lay between the germline ends. The DNA of the CDR3 is TGTGCCAGCAGTCAGGGTCCGGCCACCGGGGAGCTGTTTTTT. As protein: CASSQGPATGELFF.

This sequence joins TRBV28 and TRBJ1-3, with 7 nucleotides matching TRBD1. This CDR3 spans 15 amino acids. J was trimmed by 0 bases and V by 4 bases; bases with no gene match: 3. CDR1 and CDR2 (germline): MDHEN, SYDVKM. The CDR3 sequence: CASSWGQTSGNTIYF. The CDR3, as DNA: TGTGCCAGCAGTTGGGGACAGACCTCTGGAAACACCATATATTTT.

This clone was counted once. CDR3 sequence (DNA): TGTGCCTGGAGTCAGGCGATCACCGGGGAGCTGTTTTTT. Translated, it gives CAWSQAITGELFF. V gene TRBV30 combines with J gene TRBJ2-2; D unresolved. The length of the CDR3 is 13 residues. Germline loops: CDR1 GTSNPN, CDR2 SVGIG (reference sequence). Trimming took 2 bases from V and 4 from J, leaving 8 bases between them.

The chain carries TRBV27 and TRBJ1-1; maybe TRBD1 (5 bases). The V and J ends lost 5 bases and 1 base respectively, with 8 bases between them. The CDR3 runs 13 residues. Germline V gene lookup returns CDR1 MNHEY and CDR2 SMNVEV (reference sequence). CDR3 sequence reads: CASSMRGNTEAFF. Here the CDR3 DNA reads TGTGCCAGCAGTATGAGGGGGAACACTGAAGCTTTCTTT.

This chain uses TRBV27 with TRBJ2-2; perhaps D is TRBD1 or TRBD2 (5 bases each). The CDR3 is made up of 15 amino acids. In germline, CDR1 is MNHEY, CDR2 SMNVEV (reference sequence). Trimming removed 3 bases from V and 5 bases from J, with 13 bases in between. The CDR3 bases are TGTGCCAGCAGTTTCGGTCTTGAGGGGACCGGGGAGCTGTTTTTT. Encoded protein: CASSFGLEGTGELFF.

The V call is TRBV9, the J call TRBJ2-1; TRBD1 agrees at 11 bases. Germline lookup yields CDR1 SGDLS and CDR2 YYNGEE. CDR3 length: 17 amino acids. J lost 5 bases, V lost 3 bases, and 10 bases had no gene match. Here the CDR3 DNA reads TGTGCCAGCAGCGGAGGGCAGGGACAGGGGGTCGACAATGAGCAGTTCTTC. It codes for CASSGGQGQGVDNEQFF. Drawing the rest from reference TRBV9 and TRBJ2-1, the complete variable domain is DSGVTQTPKHLITATGQRVTLRCSPRSGDLSVYWYQQSLDQGLQFLIQYYNGEERAKGNILERFSAQQFPDLHSELNLSSLELGDSALYFCASSGGQGQGVDNEQFFGPGTRLTVL.

The V gene is TRBV6-5, the J gene TRBJ2-7; the D is unclear. This CDR3 is built from 11 residues. CDR1 and CDR2 from the germline V gene are MNHEY and SVGAGI. V lost 5 bases and J 2 bases, leaving 4 bases between the germline ends. The DNA of the CDR3 is TGTGCCAGCAGTGAAGCCTACGAGCAGTACTTC. Residues: CASSEAYEQYF.

This clone is a singleton in its sample. The V call is TRBV19, the J call TRBJ2-5, with D possibly matching TRBD2 (5 bases). Trimming stripped 2 bases from V and 7 bases from J, with 11 bases between. In germline, CDR1 is LNHDA, CDR2 SQIVND (reference sequence). The CDR3 is 13 amino acids. CDR3 sequence: CASSILPGWTQYF. Here the CDR3 DNA reads TGTGCCAGTAGTATACTGCCGGGATGGACCCAGTACTTC. The variable domain in full, completed from reference TRBV19 and TRBJ2-5, reads DGGITQSPKYLFRKEGQNVTLSCEQNLNHDAMYWYRQDPGQGLRLIYYSQIVNDFQKGDIAEGYSVSREKKESFPLTVTSAQKNPTAFYLCASSILPGWTQYFGPGTRLLVL.

This clone showed up just a few times. The V and J genes are TRBV6-1 and TRBJ1-3; D not resolved. The length of the CDR3 is 14 residues. Germline values: CDR1 MNHNS, CDR2 SASEGT. Trimming stripped 1 base from V and 0 bases from J, with 4 bases between. The CDR3 bases are TGTGCCAGCAGTGAAGGGATCTCTGGAAACACCATATATTTT. Translated, it gives CASSEGISGNTIYF.

This clone was found once. This CDR3 is also generated by other DNA sequences in the sample. The V call is TRBV27, the J call TRBJ1-1; no firm D call. Per the germline V gene, CDR1 is MNHEY and CDR2 is SMNVEV (reference sequence). The CDR3 spans 14 residues. Trimming removed 2 bases from V and 0 bases from J, with 7 bases in between. CDR3 in amino acids: CASSLAGMNTEAFF. The CDR3 bases are TGTGCCAGCAGTTTAGCGGGTATGAACACTGAAGCTTTCTTT.

The chain uses TRBV30 and TRBJ2-1; no firm D call. The CDR3 sequence is 13 residues long. Germline CDR1 GTSNPN, CDR2 SVGIG (reference sequence). The V end lost 2 bases, the J end lost 4 bases, and 9 bases lay between the germline ends. The CDR3 DNA follows: TGTGCCTGGAGTCGGGCTAAATACAATGAGCAGTTCTTC. Residues: CAWSRAKYNEQFF.

Details on this clone: The same CDR3 arises from other DNA sequences in this sample as well. The chain couples TRBV27 to TRBJ2-3; 9 bases fit TRBD2. This CDR3 has 15 amino acids. V was clipped by 2 bases and J by 3 bases; unmatched bases: 3. In germline, CDR1 is MNHEY, CDR2 SMNVEV (reference sequence). CDR3 sequence: CASSLGGRGTDTQYF. CDR3 DNA sequence: TGTGCCAGCAGTTTAGGCGGGAGGGGTACAGATACGCAGTATTTT.

The CDR3: CASSSSSGTSGSFPYEQYF. The CDR3 nucleotides read TGTGCCAGCAGCTCCTCCTCGGGGACTAGCGGGAGTTTCCCCTACGAGCAGTACTTC. The J gene is TRBJ2-7, the V gene TRBV7-9; TRBD2 agrees at 14 bases. The J segment lost 2 bases and the V segment lost 4 bases, leaving 13 bases of the junction unmatched. The CDR3 is 19 amino acids. Germline-derived CDR1 and CDR2 are SEHNR and FQNEAQ (reference sequence).

This clone was found once. The chain combines TRBV7-9 with TRBJ2-1; TRBD2 agrees at 11 bases. Per the germline V gene, CDR1 is SEHNR and CDR2 is FQNEAQ (reference sequence). There are 17 residues in the CDR3. V was pared by 5 bases and J by 8 bases, with 14 bases of the junction left unmatched. CDR3 amino acids: CASSQDVGLAVLDEQFF. The CDR3 nucleotides read TGTGCCAGCAGCCAAGATGTGGGACTAGCGGTTTTGGATGAGCAGTTCTTC. The variable domain in full, completed from reference TRBV7-9 and TRBJ2-1, reads DTGVSQNPRHKITKRGQNVTFRCDPISEHNRLYWYRQTLGQGPEFLTYFQNEAQLEKSRLLSDRFSAERPKGSFSTLEIQRTEQGDSAMYLCASSQDVGLAVLDEQFFGPGTRLTVL.

To note about this clone: This CDR3 is also generated by other DNA sequences in the sample. The chain combines TRBV6-1 with TRBJ2-1; the match to TRBD2 covers 7 bases. The V gene's germline CDR1 is MNHNS and CDR2 SASEGT. The V gene end was trimmed by 2 bases and the J gene end by 0 bases; junction bases not matched to a gene: 4. The CDR3 contains 16 residues. As DNA, the CDR3 is TGTGCCAGCAGTGAATGGGGCGGGAGCTCCTACAATGAGCAGTTCTTC. Translating it yields CASSEWGGSSYNEQFF.

The V call is TRBV29-1, the J call TRBJ2-5; 8 nucleotides line up with TRBD2. The CDR3 has 14 residues. Germline loops: CDR1 SQVTM, CDR2 ANQGSEA. J gave up 1 base and V 1 base, and 2 bases lay outside the gene matches. In DNA form, the CDR3 reads TGCAGCGTTGAAGTAACTAGCGGCCAAGAGACCCAGTACTTC. Protein product: CSVEVTSGQETQYF.

The table lists this clone with a count of one. This rearrangement joins TRBV27 to TRBJ2-1; D unclear. Germline V gene data show CDR1 as MNHEY and CDR2 as SMNVEV (reference sequence). The CDR3 totals 14 residues. V gave up 0 bases and J gave up 5 bases, with 8 bases separating them. The CDR3 DNA reads as TGTGCCAGCAGTTTATCCGACCAAAACAATGAGCAGTTCTTC. As protein: CASSLSDQNNEQFF.

V and J are TRBV30 and TRBJ2-2; the D gene is possibly TRBD1 (7 bases). CDR1 is GTSNPN and CDR2 is SVGIG in the germline V gene (reference sequence). This CDR3 spans 17 amino acids. Between the trimmed V and J ends, which lost 3 bases and 5 bases, there was a span of 22 bases. CDR3 sequence: CAWSPPAGQRWTGELFF. Written as DNA, the CDR3 is TGTGCCTGGAGCCCGCCCGCGGGACAGAGGTGGACCGGGGAGCTGTTTTTT.

V is TRBV5-1 and J is TRBJ1-1; no definite D call. The V gene lost 0 bases and the J gene lost 0 bases, with 9 bases spanning the gap. Germline-derived CDR1 and CDR2 are SGHRS and YFSETQ. This CDR3 region has 15 residues. In nucleotides, the CDR3 is TGCGCCAGCAGCTTGGGTATGGGCCTGAACACTGAAGCTTTCTTT. It translates to CASSLGMGLNTEAFF.